Each of the 24 T cell receptor beta chains below was sequenced from the same sample in a study of OX40 agonist ivuxolimab in advanced cancers. The data were produced by immunoSEQ multiplex PCR, yet TCRdb's version contains in-frame clones alone and is incomplete. The sample records under 150,000 clones, about 92% being singletons. Sample: CD4+ or CD8+ T cells sorted from blood, taken in a trial of the OX40 agonist ivuxolimab. The source of these receptors is an adult with an advanced solid tumor such as melanoma, head and neck, liver or kidney cancer.

The chain joins TRBV6-5 to TRBJ1-2, with no clear D. CDR3 length equals 13 residues. Germline V gene sequence: CDR1 MNHEY, CDR2 SVGAGI. V was clipped by 4 bases and J by 5 bases, with 11 bases between them. CDR3 residues: CASSFAALYGYTF. CDR3 coding DNA: TGTGCCAGCAGTTTCGCCGCGTTGTATGGCTACACCTTC.

The rearrangement uses TRBV28 and TRBJ2-7, with D possibly called TRBD1 or TRBD2 (6 bases each). Deletions cut 4 bases from V and 0 bases from J, with 13 bases between. This CDR3 contains 15 residues. Germline V lookup: CDR1 MDHEN, CDR2 SYDVKM. The CDR3 here is CASSSPGAGSYEQYF. The DNA for the CDR3 is TGTGCCAGCAGTTCCCCGGGGGCGGGCTCCTACGAGCAGTACTTC.

The chain employs TRBV5-1 and TRBJ2-1, with 9 bases identical to TRBD2. Germline V gene lookup returns CDR1 SGHRS and CDR2 YFSETQ. The CDR3 consists of 18 residues. V was pared by 3 bases and J by 1 base, with 11 bases of the junction left unmatched. CDR3 bases: TGCGCCAGCAGCTGGGGACTAGCCGCGAGGGGGTCCTACAATGAGCAGTTCTTC. Translating it yields CASSWGLAARGSYNEQFF. The variable domain in full, with the rest retrieved from reference TRBV5-1 and TRBJ2-1, is KAGVTQTPRYLIKTRGQQVTLSCSPISGHRSVSWYQQTPGQGLQFLFEYFSETQRNKGNFPGRFSGRQFSNSRSEMNVSTLELGDSALYLCASSWGLAARGSYNEQFFGPGTRLTVL.

This chain connects TRBV30 to TRBJ2-3; maybe TRBD2 (6 bases). Trimming shortened V by 0 bases and J by 1 base, and 17 bases separated the two germline ends. Germline loops: CDR1 GTSNPN, CDR2 SVGIG (reference sequence). The CDR3 totals 17 residues. The CDR3 DNA is TGTGCCTGGAGTGTACTGGGATCGGGGGTCCGCACAGATACGCAGTATTTT. Translating it yields CAWSVLGSGVRTDTQYF. The full variable domain, in which reference TRBV30 and TRBJ2-3 provide the parts outside the CDR3, is SQTIHQWPATLVQPVGSPLSLECTVEGTSNPNLYWYRQAAGRGLQLLFYSVGIGQISSEVPQNLSASRPQDRQFILSSKKLLLSDSGFYLCAWSVLGSGVRTDTQYFGPGTRLTVL.

The V and J genes are TRBV4-3 and TRBJ1-4; a possible D gene is TRBD1 (5 bases). V was cut by 0 bases and J by 0 bases, with 8 bases left in between. CDR1 and CDR2 from the germline V gene are LGHNA and YSLEER. CDR3 length: 16 amino acids. CDR3 amino acids: CASSQEATATNEKLFF. CDR3 DNA: TGCGCCAGCAGCCAAGAGGCGACAGCAACTAATGAAAAACTGTTTTTT.

The chain joins TRBV11-2 to TRBJ1-1; unclear D gene. The CDR3 is 16 amino acids. Trimming took off 1 base at V and 1 base at J, with 13 bases between the two ends. Germline V gives CDR1 SGHAT, CDR2 FQNNGV. CDR3 DNA: TGTGCCAGCAGCTTAGTCGTGGGTTATGCGAACACTGAAGCTTTCTTT. It specifies CASSLVVGYANTEAFF.

V usage is TRBV6-4 and J usage is TRBJ2-6; TRBD2 aligns across 9 bases. This CDR3 has 17 amino acids. Germline trimming cut 4 bases from V and 0 bases from J; bases unmatched to any gene: 4. Germline V gives CDR1 MRHNA, CDR2 SNTAGT. DNA of the CDR3: TGTGCCAGCAGTGCAAGGACTAGCGACTCTGGGGCCAACGTCCTGACTTTC. Its protein product is CASSARTSDSGANVLTF.

Points on this clone: Compared with germline, one end of the junction differs, possibly owing to a read error. The chain carries TRBV5-3 and TRBJ1-1; no clear D gene. TRBV5-3 is sorted into the ORF group, with uncertain function. The CDR3 runs to 13 residues. The CDR3: CASSLGTSFEAFF. As DNA, the CDR3 is TGTGCCAGCAGCTTGGGTACATCTTTTGAAGCTTTCTTT.

V and J are TRBV6-1 and TRBJ2-4, with D possibly being TRBD1 or TRBD2 (5 bases each). V lost 1 base and J lost 1, with 5 bases in between. CDR1 and CDR2 from the germline V gene are MNHNS and SASEGT. CDR3 length: 14 amino acids. The CDR3 coding sequence is TGTGCCAGCAGTGAAGGGGGGGCCAAAAACATTCAGTACTTC. Protein: CASSEGGAKNIQYF.

The genes are TRBV23-1 and TRBJ1-1; a weak D match, TRBD1 (5 bases). TRBV23-1 is an ORF for which the function is uncertain. Trimming removed 0 bases from V and 0 bases from J, with 20 bases in between. The CDR3 totals 19 residues. The CDR3 sequence is CASSQSLCDFGGMNTEAFF. In DNA form, the CDR3 reads TGCGCCAGCAGTCAATCGCTGTGCGATTTCGGGGGGATGAACACTGAAGCTTTCTTT.

The V gene is TRBV10-3, the J gene TRBJ1-1; the match to TRBD1 covers 10 bases. The V gene's germline CDR1 is ENHRY and CDR2 SYGVKD. V gave up 4 bases and J gave up 2 bases; unmatched junction bases: 4. This CDR3 spans 15 amino acids. The CDR3 DNA reads TGTGCCATCAGTGGGACAGGGGGAGCCAACACTGAAGCTTTCTTT. Its protein product is CAISGTGGANTEAFF.

This chain links TRBV19 with TRBJ1-2; 10 bases line up with TRBD1. Trimming at V came to 6 bases and at J to 3 bases, leaving 16 bases not matched to a gene. The CDR3 totals 18 residues. From germline, CDR1 is LNHDA and CDR2 SQIVND (reference sequence). This chain's CDR3 is CASRTPGQGFRRDYGYTF. The CDR3 coding sequence is TGTGCCAGTAGGACTCCGGGACAGGGGTTTCGTCGTGACTATGGCTACACCTTC.

The chain is built from TRBV18 and TRBJ1-5; no reliable D call. Trimming removed 2 bases from V and 3 bases from J, with 20 bases in between. Germline CDR1 and CDR2: KGHSH and LQKENI. The CDR3 is made up of 18 amino acids. The CDR3 here is CASSPTNAGGFNNQPQHF. The CDR3 nucleotides are TGTGCCAGCTCACCAACTAATGCAGGAGGGTTTAACAATCAGCCCCAGCATTTT.

This chain connects TRBV5-1 to TRBJ2-7, with 7 bases identical to TRBD1. Per germline, CDR1 SGHRS and CDR2 YFSETQ. The CDR3 spans 14 residues. The junction had 5 bases not matched to a gene; V was cut back by 3 bases and J by 2 bases. DNA for the CDR3: TGCGCCAGCAGCTCACAGGGGTCGCCCTACGAGCAGTACTTC. It encodes CASSSQGSPYEQYF.

V gene TRBV6-5 combines with J gene TRBJ1-5; D is possibly TRBD1 (6 bases). The CDR3 spans 12 residues. The germline V gene has CDR1 MNHEY and CDR2 SVGAGI. V was pared by 2 bases and J by 9 bases, with 8 bases between. CDR3 amino acids: CASSYQQGPQHF. The CDR3 region has the DNA TGTGCCAGCAGTTACCAACAGGGGCCCCAGCATTTT.

The CDR3 reads CASSPRQGGYEQYF. The CDR3 DNA sequence: TGCGCCAGCAGCCCCCGGCAGGGAGGGTACGAGCAGTACTTC. This sequence joins TRBV5-1 and TRBJ2-7; 7 nucleotides line up with TRBD2. With 4 bases clipped from V and 4 bases from J, the junction kept 8 bases outside the gene matches. Per germline, CDR1 SGHRS and CDR2 YFSETQ. CDR3 length equals 14 residues.

The V gene is TRBV5-1, the J gene TRBJ2-2; tentatively, D is TRBD1 (6 bases). The V end was cut by 2 bases, the J end by 5 bases, with 7 bases between. CDR1 is SGHRS, CDR2 YFSETQ, per germline. This CDR3 is built from 13 residues. The CDR3 reads CASSFGQTGELFF. The CDR3 coding sequence is TGCGCCAGCAGCTTTGGACAGACCGGGGAGCTGTTTTTT.

This clone occurred once. The rearrangement uses TRBV6-5 and TRBJ2-7; perhaps TRBD2 as D (6 bases). Germline CDR1 and CDR2: MNHEY and SVGAGI. V was pared by 2 bases and J by 3 bases, with 8 bases between. The CDR3 is 13 amino acids. DNA of the CDR3: TGTGCCAGCAGTTACCGGCGGGGCTACGAGCAGTACTTC. Residues: CASSYRRGYEQYF.

The chain has TRBV25-1 and TRBJ2-1; 10 bases are a match to TRBD2. The CDR3 is 15 residues long. In germline, CDR1 is MGHDK, CDR2 SYGVNS. The trim removed 8 bases at V and 8 bases at J, leaving 12 bases unmatched. The CDR3 protein is CASDGGSGRVDEQFF. CDR3 coding DNA: TGTGCCAGCGATGGAGGGAGCGGGAGGGTCGATGAGCAGTTCTTC.

This clone has a single count. This chain connects TRBV5-4 to TRBJ1-6; tentative D call: TRBD1 (5 bases). The V end lost 3 bases, the J end lost 8 bases, and 9 bases lay between the germline ends. This CDR3 contains 13 residues. Per the germline V gene, CDR1 is SGHNT and CDR2 is YYREEE (reference sequence). The CDR3 protein is CASSSDRYSPLHF. The CDR3 nucleotides are TGTGCCAGCAGCTCAGACAGATATTCACCCCTCCACTTT. Full variable domain (missing parts from reference TRBV5-4 and TRBJ1-6): ETGVTQSPTHLIKTRGQQVTLRCSSQSGHNTVSWYQQALGQGPQFIFQYYREEENGRGNFPPRFSGLQFPNYSSELNVNALELDDSALYLCASSSDRYSPLHFGNGTRLTVT.

The chain is built from TRBV7-9 and TRBJ2-7; TRBD1 aligns across 7 bases. CDR3 length: 15 residues. The V and J ends lost 5 bases and 7 bases, in that order; junction bases with no gene match: 14. Germline-derived CDR1 and CDR2 are SEHNR and FQNEAQ (reference sequence). CDR3 amino acids: CASSRTRDSSREQYF. The CDR3 DNA follows: TGTGCCAGCAGCCGTACCAGGGACAGTTCCAGGGAGCAGTACTTC.

The chain combines TRBV30 with TRBJ2-5; tentatively, D is TRBD1 (5 bases). Germline V lookup: CDR1 GTSNPN, CDR2 SVGIG (reference sequence). V shed 3 bases and J shed 1 base, with 9 bases lying between them. The CDR3 covers 13 residues. The chain's CDR3 is CAWRKQAQETQYF. CDR3 nucleotide sequence: TGTGCCTGGAGAAAACAGGCCCAAGAGACCCAGTACTTC.

The CDR3 nucleotides are TGTGCCAGCAGCTCAAAACAGGGGTACGAGCAGTACTTC. Protein sequence: CASSSKQGYEQYF. The rearrangement uses TRBV7-2 and TRBJ2-7, with 7 bases lining up with TRBD1. V shed 4 bases, J shed 4 bases, and the junction held 4 bases outside the gene matches. The CDR3 runs to 13 residues. CDR1 SGHTA and CDR2 FQGNSA come from the germline V gene. The full variable domain, in which reference TRBV7-2 and TRBJ2-7 provide the parts outside the CDR3, is GAGVSQSPSNKVTEKGKDVELRCDPISGHTALYWYRQSLGQGLEFLIYFQGNSAPDKSGLPSDRFSAERTGGSVSTLTIQRTQQEDSAVYLCASSSKQGYEQYFGPGTRLTVT.

This clone was detected only once. J is TRBJ1-1 and V is TRBV5-1; D remains ambiguous. V was shortened by 0 bases and J by 1 base, with 4 bases between the two germline ends. The CDR3 runs to 13 residues. CDR1 is SGHRS, CDR2 YFSETQ, per germline. In nucleotides, the CDR3 is TGCGCCAGCAGCTTGGTTCGGAACACTGAAGCTTTCTTT. Its protein is CASSLVRNTEAFF.